These 19 T cell receptor beta chains were sequenced from one sample in a study of CD8 T cells in Susac syndrome. An input of 0.5 to 1 ug of RNA was subjected to reverse transcription using random hexamers. TCRdb processed the immunoSEQ multiplex PCR reads anew with MiXCR; each CDR3 protein has one entry. The profile shows approximately 130,000 distinct CDR3 sequences, around 95% of them singletons. Material for sequencing was CD4+ T cells from PBMCs. The source of these receptors is a human donor in good health.

The V and J genes are TRBV3-1 and TRBJ2-4, with D possibly called TRBD1 or TRBD2 (6 bases each). Per germline, CDR1 LGHDT and CDR2 YNNKEL (reference sequence). Trimming cost V 2 bases and J 8 bases, with 10 bases left between them. The CDR3 runs to 13 residues. CDR3 coding DNA: TGTGCCAGCAGCCAACAGGAGGGGGACATTCAGTACTTC. This encodes CASSQQEGDIQYF.

The V gene is TRBV15, the J gene TRBJ2-1; D uncertain. V was clipped by 4 bases and J by 13 bases, with 14 bases between them. The CDR3 consists of 12 residues. Germline V lookup: CDR1 LNHNV, CDR2 YYDKDF (reference sequence). CDR3 DNA: TGTGCCACCAGCACCGACTGGCTAAATCAGTTCTTC. Encoded protein: CATSTDWLNQFF.

The table lists this clonotype with a count of one. The rearrangement joins TRBV5-4 to TRBJ1-3; 10 nucleotides line up with TRBD1. Per the germline V gene, CDR1 is SGHNT and CDR2 is YYREEE (reference sequence). J gave up 2 bases and V 1 base, and 3 bases lay outside the gene matches. This CDR3 contains 16 residues. The CDR3 bases are TGTGCCAGCAGCTTGAGACAGGGGGCAACTGGAAACACCATATATTTT. This encodes CASSLRQGATGNTIYF.

The V and J genes are TRBV19 and TRBJ1-1, with D perhaps TRBD1 (5 bases). CDR1 and CDR2 (germline): LNHDA, SQIVND (reference sequence). V lost 5 bases to trimming and J lost 2 bases, with 12 bases between them. The CDR3 sequence is 14 residues long. The CDR3 protein is CASSPETDNTEAFF. Here the CDR3 DNA reads TGTGCCAGTAGTCCGGAGACAGATAACACTGAAGCTTTCTTT. Variable domain in full (rest from reference TRBV19 and TRBJ1-1): DGGITQSPKYLFRKEGQNVTLSCEQNLNHDAMYWYRQDPGQGLRLIYYSQIVNDFQKGDIAEGYSVSREKKESFPLTVTSAQKNPTAFYLCASSPETDNTEAFFGQGTRLTVV.

The gene calls are TRBV2 and TRBJ2-7, with TRBD1 as a possible D gene (6 bases). V was clipped by 10 bases and J by 2 bases, with 15 bases between them. From germline, CDR1 is SNHLY and CDR2 FYNNEI. This CDR3 contains 13 residues. CDR3 protein: CATQQGSTYEQYF. CDR3 bases: TGTGCCACGCAACAGGGATCGACCTACGAGCAGTACTTC. Full variable domain (remainder filled in from reference TRBV2 and TRBJ2-7): EPEVTQTPSHQVTQMGQEVILRCVPISNHLYFYWYRQILGQKVEFLVSFYNNEISEKSEIFDDQFSVERPDGSNFTLKIRSTKLEDSAMYFCATQQGSTYEQYFGPGTRLTVT.

The chain is built from TRBV2 and TRBJ1-2; perhaps TRBD1 as D (5 bases). V was pared by 2 bases and J by 4 bases, with 11 bases between. The germline CDR1 and CDR2 sequences are SNHLY and FYNNEI. CDR3 size: 14 residues. The CDR3 protein is CASSESAGIYGYTF. CDR3 in DNA: TGTGCCAGCAGTGAATCGGCAGGGATCTATGGCTACACCTTC.

The chain joins TRBV4-2 to TRBJ2-7; 7 bases map to TRBD1. The CDR3 is 13 amino acids. V lost 2 bases and J lost 6; bases outside the gene matches: 4. Germline values: CDR1 LGHNA, CDR2 YNFKEQ. The CDR3 loop is CASSQLQGREQYF. CDR3 nucleotide sequence: TGTGCCAGCAGCCAACTACAGGGGCGCGAGCAGTACTTC.

The chain carries TRBV4-2 and TRBJ2-3, with 7 bases matching TRBD2. The CDR3 runs 13 residues. Germline V gene lookup returns CDR1 LGHNA and CDR2 YNFKEQ. J lost 5 bases, V lost 4 bases, and 3 bases had no gene match. As DNA, the CDR3 is TGTGCCAGCAGCCCTTGGGAGGGAGATACGCAGTATTTT. Protein sequence: CASSPWEGDTQYF.

V gene TRBV6-5 combines with J gene TRBJ1-1; 9 bases fit TRBD1. Germline values: CDR1 MNHEY, CDR2 SVGAGI. V gave up 6 bases and J gave up 4 bases; unmatched junction bases: 18. This CDR3 has 18 residues. Written as DNA, the CDR3 is TGTGCCAGCAGCTCCTCAAGGGGACAGGGCGGGCGGGGCACTGAAGCTTTCTTT. Translating gives CASSSSRGQGGRGTEAFF.

The V and J genes are TRBV7-9 and TRBJ2-1; D is unresolved. In germline, CDR1 is SEHNR, CDR2 FQNEAQ (reference sequence). V gave up 2 bases and J gave up 6 bases, with 11 bases separating them. The CDR3 runs to 14 residues. The CDR3 bases are TGTGCCAGCAGCTTATTCGTCCAACTCAATGAGCAGTTCTTC. Translated: CASSLFVQLNEQFF. Supplemented by reference TRBV7-9 and TRBJ2-1, the full variable domain reads DTGVSQNPRHKITKRGQNVTFRCDPISEHNRLYWYRQTLGQGPEFLTYFQNEAQLEKSRLLSDRFSAERPKGSFSTLEIQRTEQGDSAMYLCASSLFVQLNEQFFGPGTRLTVL.

V usage is TRBV30 and J usage is TRBJ2-1; 7 nucleotides line up with TRBD2. The V and J ends lost 3 bases and 0 bases, in that order; junction bases with no gene match: 5. In germline, CDR1 is GTSNPN, CDR2 SVGIG (reference sequence). There are 15 residues in the CDR3. In DNA form, the CDR3 reads TGTGCCTGGAGCCCCGGGAGGAGCTCCTACAATGAGCAGTTCTTC. Protein product: CAWSPGRSSYNEQFF.

Written as DNA, the CDR3 is TGTGCCAGCAGTCCGAACAGGGTTAGGGAGACCCAGTACTTC. Encoded protein: CASSPNRVRETQYF. V usage is TRBV28 and J usage is TRBJ2-5, with D possibly TRBD1 on 6 matching bases. Trimming cost V 5 bases and J 5 bases, with 15 bases left between them. Per the germline V gene, CDR1 is MDHEN and CDR2 is SYDVKM. CDR3 length: 14 residues.

V is TRBV28 and J is TRBJ2-7; 11 bases agree with TRBD2. The CDR3 runs 15 residues. V shed 6 bases and J 3 bases; nucleotides not matched to a gene: 7. The germline V gene has CDR1 MDHEN and CDR2 SYDVKM. Here the CDR3 DNA reads TGTGCCAGCAGCATGACTAGCGGGATAAACTACGAGCAGTACTTC. Its translation: CASSMTSGINYEQYF.

V and J are TRBV3-1 and TRBJ2-2, with D perhaps matching TRBD2 (6 bases). Germline values: CDR1 LGHDT, CDR2 YNNKEL (reference sequence). This CDR3 is built from 14 residues. The ends were cut back, 4 bases at V and 0 bases at J, with 6 bases in the middle. The CDR3 sequence: CASSRLANTGELFF. As DNA, the CDR3 is TGTGCCAGCAGCCGACTAGCGAACACCGGGGAGCTGTTTTTT.

The chain has TRBV20-1 and TRBJ1-2, with TRBD1 identical over 9 bases. The CDR3 has 13 amino acids. Germline V CDR1 and CDR2: DFQATT, SNEGSKA (reference sequence). Germline trimming cut 6 bases from V and 6 bases from J; bases unmatched to any gene: 8. CDR3 coding DNA: TGCAGTGCAACCCGGACAGGGGACCATGGCTACACCTTC. Translating gives CSATRTGDHGYTF.

The J gene is TRBJ2-1, the V gene TRBV6-5; D not certain. The V gene's germline CDR1 is MNHEY and CDR2 SVGAGI. The CDR3 is made up of 11 amino acids. V dropped 4 bases and J dropped 10 bases, with 8 bases sitting between them. As DNA, the CDR3 is TGTGCCAGCAGTTCCTTAAGGGAGCAGTTCTTC. The encoded protein is CASSSLREQFF.

This chain joins TRBV10-3 and TRBJ1-4; D is perhaps TRBD1 (5 bases). The germline V gene encodes CDR1 ENHRY and CDR2 SYGVKD. The germline V and J ends were trimmed by 10 bases and 8 bases, with 17 bases remaining between them. The CDR3 has 13 amino acids. For the CDR3, the DNA is TGTGCCAGCCGGGGCGGGGCGGGAGAAAAACTGTTTTTT. Translated, it gives CASRGGAGEKLFF.

The chain couples TRBV6-2 or TRBV6-3 to TRBJ2-7, with D uncertain. Germline CDR1 is MNHEY and CDR2 is SVGEGT. Trimming removed 0 bases from V and 6 bases from J, with 3 bases in between. CDR3 length equals 11 residues. For the CDR3, the DNA is TGTGCCAGCAGTTACTCCCTCGAGCAGTACTTC. Translation gives CASSYSLEQYF.

The chain couples TRBV27 to TRBJ2-1, with TRBD2 as a possible D gene (5 bases). The CDR3 is 15 residues long. CDR1 is MNHEY and CDR2 is SMNVEV in the germline V gene (reference sequence). The germline V and J ends were trimmed by 3 bases and 6 bases, with 15 bases remaining between them. The CDR3 loop reads CASSLKREFGNEQFF. CDR3 nucleotide sequence: TGTGCCAGCAGTTTGAAGAGGGAATTCGGCAATGAGCAGTTCTTC.